Presented here are 22 T cell receptor beta chains from one specimen sequenced in a study of response to subunit inactivated influenza vaccine. TCRdb passed the RT-PCR reads through MiXCR, listing each CDR3 protein once. The table lists over 650,000 distinct CDR3 sequences, approximately 17% of them singletons. Specimen: PBMCs from blood, collected roughly 5 days after vaccination. The receptor source for this set is a man aged 50-60 years who received an inactivated influenza vaccine.

This clonotype was observed a few times. The rearrangement joins TRBV20-1 to TRBJ2-3; 9 bases are shared with TRBD1. CDR1 and CDR2 from the germline V gene are DFQATT and SNEGSKA (reference sequence). V was clipped by 6 bases and J by 4 bases; unmatched bases: 11. The CDR3 has 15 residues. CDR3: CSAERNRGLADTQYF. In DNA form, the CDR3 reads TGCAGTGCCGAACGAAACAGGGGGCTAGCAGATACGCAGTATTTT.

This clonotype has more than one count but fewer than ten. This chain uses TRBV6-5 with TRBJ2-3, with D possibly called TRBD1 or TRBD2 (5 bases each). CDR3 length equals 14 residues. The ends were cut back, 4 bases at V and 2 bases at J, with 10 bases in the middle. CDR1 MNHEY and CDR2 SVGAGI come from the germline V gene. The CDR3 sequence is CASSSGALTDTQYF. The CDR3 DNA is TGTGCCAGCAGTTCCGGGGCGCTCACAGATACGCAGTATTTT.

The rearrangement links TRBV7-9 to TRBJ2-2; a weak D match, TRBD2 (6 bases). CDR1 is SEHNR and CDR2 is FQNEAQ in the germline V gene (reference sequence). CDR3 length equals 15 residues. Trimming took off 5 bases at V and 4 bases at J, with 14 bases between the two ends. The CDR3 sequence is CASSIYTGGTGELFF. The CDR3 nucleotides read TGTGCCAGCAGCATATATACCGGGGGCACCGGGGAGCTGTTTTTT.

Only a few counts were recorded for this clonotype. The V call is TRBV4-1, the J call TRBJ1-5, with D perhaps matching TRBD1 (6 bases). CDR1 is MGHRA, CDR2 YSYEKL, per germline. Trimming removed 1 base from V and 0 bases from J, with 10 bases in between. There are 16 residues in the CDR3. DNA for the CDR3: TGCGCCAGCAGCCAAGTTGGACAGAATAGCAATCAGCCCCAGCATTTT. Protein product: CASSQVGQNSNQPQHF.

The V gene is TRBV7-2, the J gene TRBJ1-1; D is ambiguous. CDR1 and CDR2 from the germline V gene are SGHTA and FQGNSA. This CDR3 contains 14 residues. Deletions cut 5 bases from V and 6 bases from J, with 16 bases between. The CDR3 sequence is CASSPNHGGPEAFF. As DNA, the CDR3 is TGTGCCAGCAGCCCCAACCACGGAGGGCCTGAAGCTTTCTTT.

The table lists this clonotype with many counts. J is TRBJ2-3 and V is TRBV5-1; a weak D match, TRBD2 (6 bases). Trimming removed 2 bases from V and 6 bases from J, with 10 bases in between. Germline CDR1 and CDR2: SGHRS and YFSETQ. This CDR3 contains 13 residues. CDR3 DNA: TGCGCCAGCAGCTTTTGGGACTCCGATACGCAGTATTTT. It codes for CASSFWDSDTQYF.

This clonotype came up a few times. The chain employs TRBV5-3 and TRBJ2-6, with 9 bases aligning to TRBD2. TRBV5-3 has ORF status, its function being uncertain. CDR3 length equals 18 residues. With 8 bases clipped from V and 0 bases from J, the junction kept 12 bases outside the gene matches. This CDR3 is CASKLDGSGSSGANVLTF. The CDR3 nucleotides read TGTGCCAGCAAGCTTGATGGTAGCGGGAGCTCTGGGGCCAACGTCCTGACTTTC.

This clonotype has a count of ten or more. The V call is TRBV5-1, the J call TRBJ1-6; D uncertain. This CDR3 comprises 13 residues. Germline loops: CDR1 SGHRS, CDR2 YFSETQ. V was trimmed by 3 bases and J by 10 bases, leaving 11 bases between them. The CDR3 loop is CASSSGRQSPLHF. In nucleotides, the CDR3 is TGCGCCAGCAGCTCGGGTCGCCAATCACCCCTCCACTTT.

This clonotype was seen only a few times. The rearrangement uses TRBV20-1 and TRBJ2-3; TRBD2 aligns across 11 bases. V shed 0 bases and J 6 bases; nucleotides not matched to a gene: 8. CDR3 size: 16 residues. Germline CDR1 reads DFQATT; CDR2 reads SNEGSKA (reference sequence). The CDR3 coding sequence is TGCAGTGCTAGAGATCGACTAGCGGGATTCGGGGATACGCAGTATTTT. It codes for CSARDRLAGFGDTQYF.

There are a few counts of this clonotype. The genes are TRBV12-3 or TRBV12-4 and TRBJ2-1, with D perhaps TRBD2 (6 bases). V was shortened by 2 bases and J by 8 bases, with 16 bases between the two germline ends. The CDR3 sequence is 15 residues long. Here the CDR3 DNA reads TGTGCCAGCAGTTTAAGTAGCGGCCCTGTGGATGAGCAGTTCTTC. Translating it yields CASSLSSGPVDEQFF.

This clonotype was seen a handful of times. This chain links TRBV24-1 with TRBJ2-5; 10 nucleotides align to TRBD1. CDR3 length: 17 amino acids. Trimming at V came to 5 bases and at J to 9 bases, leaving 17 bases not matched to a gene. In germline, CDR1 is KGHDR, CDR2 SFDVKD. In DNA, the CDR3 is TGTGCCACCAGTGCCCCTCCGGGACAGGGGTTCGAAGGGGCCCAGTACTTC. It is translated as CATSAPPGQGFEGAQYF.

This clonotype has more than one count but fewer than ten. The DNA of the CDR3 is TGCAGTGCTAGATCCTCAACGACAGGGGGCGGTCAGCCCCAGCATTTT. Amino acid sequence: CSARSSTTGGGQPQHF. The chain uses TRBV20-1 and TRBJ1-5, with 10 positions matching TRBD1. After removal of 2 bases from V and 6 bases from J, the junction contained 10 bases not matched to a gene. The V gene's germline CDR1 is DFQATT and CDR2 SNEGSKA (reference sequence). The CDR3 spans 16 residues.

The CDR3: CSATGMDEQYF. CDR3 bases: TGCAGCGCCACGGGGATGGACGAGCAGTACTTC. This rearrangement joins TRBV29-1 to TRBJ2-7; tentatively, D is TRBD2 (5 bases). This CDR3 has 11 residues. V shed 7 bases and J shed 5 bases, with 12 bases lying between them. The germline gives CDR1 SQVTM, CDR2 ANQGSEA.

In its sample, this clonotype was seen a few times. V usage is TRBV6-5 and J usage is TRBJ2-7, with 10 bases identical to TRBD1. Germline V CDR1 and CDR2: MNHEY, SVGAGI. The CDR3 covers 14 residues. After removal of 2 bases from V and 5 bases from J, the junction contained 3 bases not matched to a gene. CDR3 bases: TGTGCCAGCAGTTACCGGGACAGGGGAAACGAGCAGTACTTC. Translated: CASSYRDRGNEQYF.

The J gene is TRBJ1-1, the V gene TRBV20-1, with a tentative D call TRBD1 (6 bases). This CDR3 has 15 amino acids. Germline V gene data show CDR1 as DFQATT and CDR2 as SNEGSKA (reference sequence). The ends were cut back, 0 bases at V and 0 bases at J, with 11 bases in the middle. This chain's CDR3 is CSARDRYRVNTEAFF. DNA for the CDR3: TGCAGTGCTAGAGATCGTTACAGGGTGAACACTGAAGCTTTCTTT.

The V and J genes are TRBV29-1 and TRBJ2-7, with 10 bases lining up with TRBD2. CDR1 SQVTM and CDR2 ANQGSEA come from the germline V gene. This CDR3 is built from 15 residues. Trimming took 0 bases from V and 3 from J; bases not matched to a gene: 5. CDR3 in amino acids: CSVEDRLAGVYEQYF. The CDR3 DNA sequence: TGCAGCGTTGAAGATCGGCTAGCGGGAGTCTACGAGCAGTACTTC.

This sequence joins TRBV18 and TRBJ2-7, with 7 bases matching TRBD1. J lost 3 bases, V lost 3 bases, and 11 bases had no gene match. Germline V gene sequence: CDR1 KGHSH, CDR2 LQKENI. This CDR3 is built from 16 residues. CDR3 DNA sequence: TGTGCCAGCTCACCTGAGGACAGGCCCCTGGGCTACGAGCAGTACTTC. Amino acid sequence: CASSPEDRPLGYEQYF.

The J gene is TRBJ1-3, the V gene TRBV20-1; D is undetermined. The CDR3 has 16 amino acids. The V and J ends lost 0 bases and 2 bases respectively, with 14 bases between them. Per germline, CDR1 DFQATT and CDR2 SNEGSKA (reference sequence). The CDR3 DNA sequence: TGCAGTGCTAGAGATTCAATGCGGCTAACTGGAAACACCATATATTTT. Translation gives CSARDSMRLTGNTIYF.

The V and J genes are TRBV15 and TRBJ2-5, with a possible D match to TRBD2 (7 bases). Germline V gene sequence: CDR1 LNHNV, CDR2 YYDKDF (reference sequence). This CDR3 contains 15 residues. The germline V and J ends were trimmed by 1 base and 5 bases, with 14 bases remaining between them. CDR3 sequence (DNA): TGTGCCACCAGCAGAGTGTACGGGGGGCGGGAGACCCAGTACTTC. Its protein is CATSRVYGGRETQYF. Full variable domain (remainder filled in from reference TRBV15 and TRBJ2-5): DAMVIQNPRYQVTQFGKPVTLSCSQTLNHNVMYWYQQKSSQAPKLLFHYYDKDFNNEADTPDNFQSRRPNTSFCFLDIRSPGLGDTAMYLCATSRVYGGRETQYFGPGTRLLVL.

This chain uses TRBV12-3 or TRBV12-4 with TRBJ2-7; tentative D call: TRBD2 (6 bases). Trimming shortened V by 5 bases and J by 1 base, and 15 bases separated the two germline ends. The CDR3 runs 15 residues. The CDR3 bases are TGTGCCAGCAGTCTTCTGGGACTCTCGTCCTACGAGCAGTACTTC. Protein sequence: CASSLLGLSSYEQYF.

The rearrangement joins TRBV15 to TRBJ2-7; D unresolved. The CDR3 spans 15 residues. From germline, CDR1 is LNHNV and CDR2 YYDKDF (reference sequence). V was cut by 3 bases and J by 0 bases, with 12 bases left in between. The CDR3 region has the DNA TGTGCCACCAGCAGGGAAACCGTGTCCTCCTACGAGCAGTACTTC. It translates to CATSRETVSSYEQYF.

The V call is TRBV20-1, the J call TRBJ1-3; D is unresolved. V was cut by 2 bases and J by 0 bases, with 8 bases left in between. The CDR3 runs 14 residues. Germline CDR1 is DFQATT and CDR2 is SNEGSKA (reference sequence). The CDR3 sequence: CSARRAGSGNTIYF. CDR3 DNA sequence: TGCAGTGCTAGAAGGGCTGGCTCTGGAAACACCATATATTTT.